The present entry profiles one T cell receptor beta chain with its context. The sample originates from a study of blood T cell repertoires in COVID-19. Turning to the study itself: Donors in the United States, Italy and Spain gave samples during acute or convalescent COVID-19. The analysed material was cDNA or gDNA that came from T cells, B-cell-depleted T cells, or PBMCs.

Authors' methods: For nucleated cells, counts were estimated from reference gene primer amplification. Here immunoSEQ multiplex PCR was the method, and the copy in TCRdb shows in-frame clones only, minus some. The DNA gave D and trimming, while V, J and clone size come from that table. The sample records over 150,000 clones, over 80% being singletons. Per germline, CDR1 LNHDA and CDR2 SQIVND (reference sequence). The length of the CDR3 is 15 residues. Trimming pared 4 bases from V and 2 bases from J, leaving 12 bases between. The sample was peripheral blood. The chain carries TRBV19 and TRBJ1-5; possible D gene TRBD1, 5 bases. The receptor was derived from a woman aged 80 or older with active or convalescent COVID-19. The CDR3 region has the DNA TGTGCCAGTAGTAGCCCTGGGGGGGGCAATCAGCCCCAGCATTTT. As protein: CASSSPGGGNQPQHF. The whole variable domain, filled in from reference TRBV19 and TRBJ1-5, reads DGGITQSPKYLFRKEGQNVTLSCEQNLNHDAMYWYRQDPGQGLRLIYYSQIVNDFQKGDIAEGYSVSREKKESFPLTVTSAQKNPTAFYLCASSSPGGGNQPQHFGDGTRLSIL.